Detailed here is one TCR beta chain. Its specificity is not known. The data were taken from a study of cytomegalovirus exposure and HLA in healthy donors. Study background: Earlier results showed 120 million or so unique TCR beta sequences derived from approximately 170 million T cells.

13 Jbeta primers and 60 Vbeta primers were used for the PCR. Original processing methods: Per a later analysis, the number of unique TCR beta chains was roughly 83 million, of which roughly 10 million were shared. Produced via immunoSEQ multiplex PCR; TCRdb's table is partial and in-frame only. D and trimming were read from the DNA, whereas the V and J calls and clone size are those reported in that table. The sample contains 110,000 to 150,000 clones, more than 75% of which appear only once. General observations from the study: As a later analysis revealed, most CMV-associated TCR beta chains appeared HLA-restricted. Later analysis identified several of the most significant clusters that appeared linked to common viral pathogens.

The CDR3 is 13 residues long. V lost 6 bases to trimming and J lost 6 bases, with 11 bases between them. Germline CDR1 SGHTA, CDR2 FQGNSA. The chain links TRBV7-2 to TRBJ1-4, with D possibly TRBD1 on 5 matching bases. What was sequenced was PBMCs. This clonotype was obtained from a female donor in good health and CMV-seronegative. CDR3 amino acids: CASSDSTHEKLFF. CDR3 DNA: TGTGCCAGCAGTGACAGTACCCATGAAAAACTGTTTTTT.